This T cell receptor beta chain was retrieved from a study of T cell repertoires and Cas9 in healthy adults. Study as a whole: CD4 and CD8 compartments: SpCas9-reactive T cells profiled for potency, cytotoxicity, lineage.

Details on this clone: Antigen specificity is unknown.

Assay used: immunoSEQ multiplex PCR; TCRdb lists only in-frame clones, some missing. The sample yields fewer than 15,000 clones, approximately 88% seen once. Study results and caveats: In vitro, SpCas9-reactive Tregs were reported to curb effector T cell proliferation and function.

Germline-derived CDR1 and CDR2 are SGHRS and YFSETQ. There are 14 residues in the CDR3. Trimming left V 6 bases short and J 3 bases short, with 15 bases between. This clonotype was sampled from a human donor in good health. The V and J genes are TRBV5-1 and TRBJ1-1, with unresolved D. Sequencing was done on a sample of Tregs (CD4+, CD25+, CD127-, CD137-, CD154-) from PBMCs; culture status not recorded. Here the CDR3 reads CASTRSEVDTEAFF. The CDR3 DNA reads TGCGCCAGCACCCGGAGTGAGGTCGACACTGAAGCTTTCTTT.